This T cell receptor beta chain was identified in a study of blood T cell repertoires in COVID-19. For the study at large: The United States, Italy and Spain were the sources of the acute and convalescent COVID-19 samples.

Trimming left V 6 bases short and J 5 bases short, with 7 bases between. This CDR3 is built from 12 residues. Germline values: CDR1 MGHRA, CDR2 YSYEKL. Original data processing: From reference gene primer amplification, estimates of nucleated cell counts were derived. Sequencing used immunoSEQ multiplex PCR; TCRdb keeps in-frame clones, though not all of them. The D gene and trimming were derived from the DNA, and the V and J assignments and clone size from that table. The sample carries 300,000 to 400,000 clones, roughly 90% recorded once. The rearrangement joins TRBV4-1 to TRBJ2-2, with D unclear. The receptor comes from a woman aged 30 to 39 with COVID-19, enrolled during active disease. The specimen was peripheral blood. CDR3 loop: CASRPTTGELFF. CDR3 sequence (DNA): TGCGCCAGCAGACCAACTACCGGGGAGCTGTTTTTT.